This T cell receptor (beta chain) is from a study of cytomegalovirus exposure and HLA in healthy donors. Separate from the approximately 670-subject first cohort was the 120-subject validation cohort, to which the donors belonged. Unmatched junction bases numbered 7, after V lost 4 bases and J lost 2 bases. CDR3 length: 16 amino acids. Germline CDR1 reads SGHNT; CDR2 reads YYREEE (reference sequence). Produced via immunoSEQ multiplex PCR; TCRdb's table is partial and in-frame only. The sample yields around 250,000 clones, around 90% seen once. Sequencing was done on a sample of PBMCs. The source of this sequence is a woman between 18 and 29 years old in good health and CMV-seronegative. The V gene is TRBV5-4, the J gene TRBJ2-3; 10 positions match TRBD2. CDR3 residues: CASSPGLAEITDTQYF. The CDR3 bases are TGTGCCAGCAGCCCCGGACTAGCGGAAATCACAGATACGCAGTATTTT.